What follows describes a single T cell receptor beta chain. This sample is drawn from a study of blood T cell repertoires in COVID-19. Study information: Sample material is recorded as cDNA or gDNA derived from T cells, B-cell-depleted T cells, or PBMCs.

Germline loops: CDR1 SGDLS, CDR2 YYNGEE. This CDR3 spans 18 amino acids. Trimming took 3 bases from V and 0 from J; bases not matched to a gene: 10. As originally analysed: Nucleated cell number was recorded as an estimate derived from reference gene primer amplification. The table came from immunoSEQ multiplex PCR; TCRdb's copy has only in-frame clones and leaves some out. The DNA was the basis for D and trimming; V, J and clone size are from that table. The sample records about 97,000 clones, more than 75% being singletons. Sequenced: peripheral blood. The TCR originated in a human donor in a cohort sampled during active COVID-19. The chain recombines TRBV9 with TRBJ1-4; TRBD1 aligns across 8 bases. In DNA, the CDR3 is TGTGCCAGCAGCGCCTCCTTACAGGGGGTGACAACTAATGAAAAACTGTTTTTT. Residues: CASSASLQGVTTNEKLFF.